This TCR beta chain was identified in a study of T-cell memory formation after mild COVID-19 (dated by TCRdb to about 2021). In the study overall: Most TCR sequence clusters were specific to one of the two donors. In a couple of donors, T-cell clones that expanded and contracted after mild COVID-19 were followed by sequencing TCRalpha and TCRbeta repertoires longitudinally. The cohort was made up of two young adult volunteers, one female and one male, who were previously healthy. General conclusions and limits of the study: The detection of some responding clones in pre-infection memory suggests that pre-existing cross-reactive memory T cells joined the SARS-CoV-2 response. Only two mild cases were covered by the study, and larger cohorts that include severe cases with pre-infection samples were considered necessary. Clones that contracted from day 15 to 85 showed balanced CD4/CD8 phenotypes, whereas a second wave of clones that expanded from day 15 to 37 leaned towards CD4+. Contracting CD4+ clones appeared mostly in the CM and EM memory subsets, whereas CD8+ clones were enriched in EMRA. Whether the second-wave clones peaking on day 37 were SARS-CoV-2 specific was not confirmed.

V lost 0 bases and J lost 8 bases; the stretch between them is 17 bases long. The germline V gene sets CDR1 to SGHRS and CDR2 to YFSETQ. The CDR3 covers 15 residues, taking in both the cysteine and the phenylalanine. Of the read, only the CDR3 DNA is kept; its 45 bases are in frame from base 1. Worth noting for this clonotype: Its recognized antigen is unknown. It has no much larger one-base neighbor in the sample; base qualities were not kept.

The run used an Illumina NovaSeq 6000. TCRalpha and TCRbeta cDNA libraries were constructed by 5'RACE with constant-segment primers, with sample barcodes and unique molecular identifiers being introduced. RNA was extracted from every sample with Trizol reagent. Amplification of the libraries took two PCR steps, and the second step added a second sample barcode plus Illumina TruSeq adapters. Sequencing of the libraries was done on an Illumina NovaSeq, producing 2 x 150 bp paired-end reads. For the original study's pipeline: With migec v1.2.7, reads were demultiplexed and then collapsed into UMI-guided consensus sequences. With mixcr v2.1.11, UMI consensuses were aligned to TRA and TRB V and J templates and assembled into clonotypes. A clonotype was counted as expanded or contracted only when both edgeR and NoisET called the clonotype significant, with the noise models trained on biological replicates. For edgeR calls, the thresholds were a false discovery rate-adjusted p below 0.01 and a log2 fold-change of 1. As an exploratory analysis of dynamics, max-normalized trajectories of the 1000 most abundant clonotypes were examined by PCA with hierarchical clustering. Each responding clone was given a CD4 or CD8 phenotype based on the CD4+ and CD8+ repertoires, which had been sequenced separately. TCRdb cleaned the public reads at Q25 with fastp, built clones with MiXCR and kept in-frame beta chains. Rows with a matching CDR3 protein are joined into one entry that keeps the most common DNA and genes. For this entry, the V and J calls and clone size follow TCRdb and not the study's own pipeline. The sample table records about 350,000 distinct CDR3 sequences; roughly 15% of these occur just once. The ten largest clones capture 22% of the sample.

Ficoll-Paque density gradient centrifugation was the method used to isolate PBMCs. The sequence was collected from a man aged 18 to 30 who had mild COVID-19 (a few samples of this study predate the infection). The sample titles of this study are shuffled in the database, so cell type and time point are left out; the donor was told from shared clones. The material sequenced was PBMCs or a T cell subset sorted from them (not recorded which). The chain couples TRBV5-1 to TRBJ1-2; the D region possibly corresponds to TRBD1 (6 bases align). The bases are TGCGCCAGCAGCTTGGACCTCGCAGGGGATGGCGGCTACACCTTC. This gives the protein CASSLDLAGDGGYTF. When the CDR3 is completed using the reference TRBV5-1 and TRBJ1-2 genes on either side, the full variable domain is KAGVTQTPRYLIKTRGQQVTLSCSPISGHRSVSWYQQTPGQGLQFLFEYFSETQRNKGNFPGRFSGRQFSNSRSEMNVSTLELGDSALYLCASSLDLAGDGGYTFGSGTRLTVV.